This T cell receptor beta chain was sequenced during a study of T cells after yellow fever vaccination. TCRdb redid the calling of the 5' RACE reads with MiXCR, one entry per CDR3 protein. The sample yields roughly 500,000 distinct CDR3 sequences, less than 20% seen once. This clonotype was counted between two and nine times. Per the germline V gene, CDR1 is SGHNT and CDR2 is YYREEE (reference sequence). This CDR3 has 15 amino acids. J lost 0 bases, V lost 5 bases, and 6 bases had no gene match. The starting material was PBMCs, obtained 15 days after the yellow fever booster vaccination. The rearrangement uses TRBV5-4 and TRBJ2-3; 7 bases match TRBD2. This clonotype was obtained from a man in his thirties or forties who received the YFV17D yellow fever vaccine. The CDR3 reads CASRRSGVSTDTQYF. CDR3 in DNA: TGTGCCAGCAGAAGAAGCGGGGTTAGCACAGATACGCAGTATTTT.